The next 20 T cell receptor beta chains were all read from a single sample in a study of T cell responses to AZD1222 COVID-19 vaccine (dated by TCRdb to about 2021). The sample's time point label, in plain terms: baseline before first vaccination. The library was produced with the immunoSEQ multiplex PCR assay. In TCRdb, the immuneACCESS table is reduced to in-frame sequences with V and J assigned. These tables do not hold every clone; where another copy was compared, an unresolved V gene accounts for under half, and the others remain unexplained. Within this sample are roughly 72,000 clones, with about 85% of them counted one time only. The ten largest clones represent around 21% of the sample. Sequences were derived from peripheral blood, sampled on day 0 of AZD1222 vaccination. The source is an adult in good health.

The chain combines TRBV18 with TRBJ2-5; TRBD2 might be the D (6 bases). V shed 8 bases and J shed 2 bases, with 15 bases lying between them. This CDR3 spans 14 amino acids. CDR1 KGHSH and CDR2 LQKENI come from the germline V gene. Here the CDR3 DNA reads TGTGCCAGCGCGGGGAGTCCCAGTCAAGAGACCCAGTACTTC. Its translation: CASAGSPSQETQYF.

CDR3: CASSDRPYGYTF. CDR3 nucleotide sequence: TGTGCCAGCAGTGATCGGCCCTATGGCTACACCTTC. This sequence joins TRBV6-4 and TRBJ1-2; D uncertain. Looked up from germline, CDR1 is MRHNA and CDR2 is SNTAGT. The length of the CDR3 is 12 residues. The V gene lost 3 bases and the J gene lost 4 bases, with 6 bases spanning the gap.

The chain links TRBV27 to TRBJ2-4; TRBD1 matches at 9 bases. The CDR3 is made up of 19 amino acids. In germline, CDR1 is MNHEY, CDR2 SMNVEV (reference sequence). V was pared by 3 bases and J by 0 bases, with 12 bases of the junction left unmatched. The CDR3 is CASSFRPGQGVLAKNIQYF. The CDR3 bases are TGTGCCAGCAGTTTTAGACCGGGACAGGGCGTTTTAGCCAAAAACATTCAGTACTTC.

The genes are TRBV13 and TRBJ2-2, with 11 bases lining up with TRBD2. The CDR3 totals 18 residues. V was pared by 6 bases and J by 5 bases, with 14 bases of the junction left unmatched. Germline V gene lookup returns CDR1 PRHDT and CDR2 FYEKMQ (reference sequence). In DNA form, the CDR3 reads TGTGCCAGCAGTTTCCGAGCCCTAGCGGGAGGAGGGACCGGGGAGCTGTTTTTT. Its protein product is CASSFRALAGGGTGELFF.

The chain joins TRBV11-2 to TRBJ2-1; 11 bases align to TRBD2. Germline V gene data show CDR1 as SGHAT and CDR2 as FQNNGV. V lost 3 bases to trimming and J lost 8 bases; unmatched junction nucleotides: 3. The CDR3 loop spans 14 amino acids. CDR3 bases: TGTGCCAGCAGCTTTAGCGGGGGGGCCGATGAGCAGTTCTTC. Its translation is CASSFSGGADEQFF. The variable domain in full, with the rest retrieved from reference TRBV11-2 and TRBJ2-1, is EAGVAQSPRYKIIEKRQSVAFWCNPISGHATLYWYQQILGQGPKLLIQFQNNGVVDDSQLPKDRFSAERLKGVDSTLKIQPAKLEDSAVYLCASSFSGGADEQFFGPGTRLTVL.

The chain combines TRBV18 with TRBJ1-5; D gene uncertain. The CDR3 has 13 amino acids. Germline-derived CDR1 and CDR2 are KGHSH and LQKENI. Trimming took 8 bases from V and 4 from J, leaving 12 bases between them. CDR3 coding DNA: TGTGCCAGCCAGGCCAGCAGAAATCAGCCCCAGCATTTT. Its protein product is CASQASRNQPQHF.

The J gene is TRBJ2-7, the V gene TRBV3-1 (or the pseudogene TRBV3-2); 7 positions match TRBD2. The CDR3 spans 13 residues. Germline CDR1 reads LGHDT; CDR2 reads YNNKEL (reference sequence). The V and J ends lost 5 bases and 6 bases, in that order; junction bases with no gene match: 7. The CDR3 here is CASSRRGESEQYF. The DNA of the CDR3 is TGTGCCAGCAGCAGACGGGGGGAAAGCGAGCAGTACTTC.

CDR3 amino acids: CASSPPAGLGNTIYF. CDR3 coding DNA: TGCGCCAGCAGCCCGCCGGCGGGGCTAGGAAACACCATATATTTT. The rearrangement uses TRBV4-1 and TRBJ1-3; D may be TRBD1 (5 bases). The V gene's germline CDR1 is MGHRA and CDR2 YSYEKL. The V end lost 4 bases, the J end lost 4 bases, and 14 bases lay between the germline ends. This CDR3 comprises 15 residues.

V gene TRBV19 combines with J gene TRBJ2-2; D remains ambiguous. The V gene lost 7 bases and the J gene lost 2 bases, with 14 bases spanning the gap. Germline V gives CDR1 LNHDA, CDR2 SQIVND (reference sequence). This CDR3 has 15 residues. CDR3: CASTDQIRNTGELFF. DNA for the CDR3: TGTGCCAGTACGGACCAAATTCGCAACACCGGGGAGCTGTTTTTT.

The CDR3 DNA reads TGTGCCAGCAGCCAACAGACTAGCAATCAGCCCCAGCATTTT. Protein: CASSQQTSNQPQHF. The V and J genes are TRBV3-1 (or the pseudogene TRBV3-2) and TRBJ1-5; D is uncertain. Trimming removed 2 bases at V and 0 bases at J, with 5 bases between. This CDR3 contains 14 residues. Germline V gives CDR1 LGHDT, CDR2 YNNKEL (reference sequence).

The CDR3: CAWTPGQNEQFF. CDR3 DNA: TGTGCCTGGACCCCGGGGCAGAATGAGCAGTTCTTC. The chain uses TRBV30 and TRBJ2-1, with D perhaps being TRBD1 or TRBD2 (5 bases each). The CDR3 length is 12 residues. V lost 4 bases, J lost 7 bases, and 11 bases lay in between. Per the germline V gene, CDR1 is GTSNPN and CDR2 is SVGIG (reference sequence). Complete variable domain (other parts from reference TRBV30 and TRBJ2-1): SQTIHQWPATLVQPVGSPLSLECTVEGTSNPNLYWYRQAAGRGLQLLFYSVGIGQISSEVPQNLSASRPQDRQFILSSKKLLLSDSGFYLCAWTPGQNEQFFGPGTRLTVL.

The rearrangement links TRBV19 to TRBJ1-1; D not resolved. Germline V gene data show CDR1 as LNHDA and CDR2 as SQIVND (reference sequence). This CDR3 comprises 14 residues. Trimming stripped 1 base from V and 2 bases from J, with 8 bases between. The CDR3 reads CASSIGTENTEAFF. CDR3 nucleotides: TGTGCCAGTAGTATAGGGACGGAAAACACTGAAGCTTTCTTT.

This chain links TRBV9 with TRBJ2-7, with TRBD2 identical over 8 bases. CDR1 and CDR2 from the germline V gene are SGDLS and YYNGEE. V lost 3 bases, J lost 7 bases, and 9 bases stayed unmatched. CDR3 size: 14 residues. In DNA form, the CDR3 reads TGTGCCAGCAGCGCCGGGACTAGAGGTCTTGAGCAGTACTTC. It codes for CASSAGTRGLEQYF.

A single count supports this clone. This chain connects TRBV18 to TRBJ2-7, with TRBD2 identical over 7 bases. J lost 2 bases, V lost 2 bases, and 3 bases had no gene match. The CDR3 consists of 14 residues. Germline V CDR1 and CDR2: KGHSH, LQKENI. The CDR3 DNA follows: TGTGCCAGCTCACCATCTAGCGGAACCTACGAGCAGTACTTC. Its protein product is CASSPSSGTYEQYF.

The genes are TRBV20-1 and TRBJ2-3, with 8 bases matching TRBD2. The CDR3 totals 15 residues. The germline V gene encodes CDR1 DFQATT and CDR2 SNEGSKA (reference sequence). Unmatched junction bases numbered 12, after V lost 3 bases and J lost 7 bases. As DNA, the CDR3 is TGCAGTGCTAGTGAGGGACTAGGGACTGCCTATACGCAGTATTTT. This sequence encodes CSASEGLGTAYTQYF.

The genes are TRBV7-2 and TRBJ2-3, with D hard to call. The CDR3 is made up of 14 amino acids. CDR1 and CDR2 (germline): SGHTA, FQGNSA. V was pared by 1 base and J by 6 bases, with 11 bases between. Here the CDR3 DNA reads TGTGCCAGCAGCTTAGGCAGAAGGGCGGATACGCAGTATTTT. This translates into CASSLGRRADTQYF.

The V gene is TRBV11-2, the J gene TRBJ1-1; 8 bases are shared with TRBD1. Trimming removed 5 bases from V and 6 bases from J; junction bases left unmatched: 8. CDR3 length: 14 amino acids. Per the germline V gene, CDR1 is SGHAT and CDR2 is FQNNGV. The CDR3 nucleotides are TGTGCCAGCAGCACCTACAGGGGGTTGGCTGAAGCTTTCTTT. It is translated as CASSTYRGLAEAFF. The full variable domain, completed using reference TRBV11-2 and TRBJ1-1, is EAGVAQSPRYKIIEKRQSVAFWCNPISGHATLYWYQQILGQGPKLLIQFQNNGVVDDSQLPKDRFSAERLKGVDSTLKIQPAKLEDSAVYLCASSTYRGLAEAFFGQGTRLTVV.

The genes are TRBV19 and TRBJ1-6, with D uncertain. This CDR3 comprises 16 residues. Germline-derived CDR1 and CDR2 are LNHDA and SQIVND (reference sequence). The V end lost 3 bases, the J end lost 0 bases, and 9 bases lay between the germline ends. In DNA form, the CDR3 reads TGTGCCAGTAGTATCACCATCAGCTCCTATAATTCACCCCTCCACTTT. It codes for CASSITISSYNSPLHF.

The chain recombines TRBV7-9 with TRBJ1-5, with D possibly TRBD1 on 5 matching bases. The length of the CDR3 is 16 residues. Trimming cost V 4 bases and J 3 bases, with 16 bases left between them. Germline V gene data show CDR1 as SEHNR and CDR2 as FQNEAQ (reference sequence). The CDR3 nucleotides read TGTGCCAGCAGCTCCTCCCCCGACAGTTTCAATCAGCCCCAGCATTTT. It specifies CASSSSPDSFNQPQHF.

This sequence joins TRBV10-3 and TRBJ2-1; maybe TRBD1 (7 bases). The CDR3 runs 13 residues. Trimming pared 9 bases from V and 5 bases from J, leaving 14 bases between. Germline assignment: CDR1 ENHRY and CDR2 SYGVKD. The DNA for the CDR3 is TGTGCCATTAGACAGGGAGGTGACAATGAGCAGTTCTTC. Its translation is CAIRQGGDNEQFF.